This T cell receptor (beta chain) is drawn from a study of blood T cell repertoires in COVID-19 (dated by TCRdb to between 2020 and 2021). The study in broad terms: Samples covering the acute and convalescent phases of COVID-19 were provided by collaborators in the United States, Italy and Spain. The prospective study material was composed of cDNA or gDNA derived from T cells, B-cell-depleted T cells, or PBMCs. Deeply sampled blood TCRbeta repertoires from subjects exposed to, actively infected with, or recovered from COVID-19 were included in the dataset. The repertoires were released in a freely available public database intended as a resource for research on the immune response to SARS-CoV-2. Samples came from the ongoing ImmuneRACE study (first 160 participants) plus 1,254 subjects from 6 global collaborators. Nearly every sample came with metadata listing a de-identified subject ID, COVID-19 status, age in years and sex. HLA class I and class II types, where available, came from metadata supplied by the sample provider rather than from assay-based typing.

In Seattle, one collaborating source enrolled patients while the infection was active and tracked those patients longitudinally over the course of disease. Each collaborating institution followed its own protocols to collect whole blood in K2EDTA tubes. Collaborator samples were shipped for TCRbeta analysis as frozen whole blood, isolated PBMCs, or DNA extracted from either sample type. The V end loses 2 bases and the J end loses 7 bases, and a stretch of 12 bases separates them. The CDR3, from cysteine to phenylalanine, totals 14 residues. Only the CDR3 DNA stays, 42 bases, in frame from base 1. The germline V gene specifies MDHEN as CDR1 and SYDVKM as CDR2. In the case of this clone: Its antigen is still unknown. No quality values exist for individual bases; no much larger clone is one base distant.

The research as a whole found: Clinical and demographic metadata were provided uncurated, with the amount varying by source and participant.

TCRbeta CDR3 regions were amplified from genomic DNA by means of the immunoSEQ Assay, a bias-controlled multiplex PCR. From the authors' description of their analysis: Nucleated cell counts per sample were estimated from amplification of reference gene primers within the assay. To quantify the absolute abundance of each unique TCRbeta CDR3 rearrangement, sequence reads were collapsed and filtered. For each sample, productive Simpson clonality was calculated as the square root of Simpson's diversity index over productive rearrangements. TCRdb re-hosts the immuneACCESS table, in-frame sequences only. Its copies lack some clones; in the studies checked, an unresolved V gene accounts for under half of them, and the cause for the rest is not known. That table supplies the V and J calls and clone size; D and trimming were determined from the DNA. This sample lists about 340,000 clones; 88% were detected once. Approximately 7.3% of the sample belongs to the ten largest clones.

Sequenced: peripheral blood. Recombination linked TRBV28 to TRBJ1-5; too little of a D gene remains to name it. The TCR originated in a woman aged 65 to 85 with COVID-19, enrolled during active disease. The DNA sequence is as follows: TGTGCCAGCAGTTTACCGGGAGAGCGCCAGCCCCAGCATTTT. This yields the protein CASSLPGERQPQHF.